The subject of this entry is one T cell receptor (beta chain). The antigen is not known. A junction end diverges from the germline sequence, so it may reflect a read error. The source of the sample is a study of vaccination effects on CD4 cells after COVID-19. Across the whole study: Each participant was administered two doses of either the BNT162b2 or the mRNA-1273 vaccine.

Looked up from germline, CDR1 is SSHAT and CDR2 is FNYEAQ (reference sequence). The CDR3 covers 16 residues. Antigen-specific CD4+ T cells expanded by the ViraFEST assay with viral peptide pools were then sequenced. When around 10 days of culture had elapsed, CD4+ T cells were isolated. According to PCR results, the person was infected with SARS-CoV-2 between March and December 2020. Libraries were prepared by immunoSEQ multiplex PCR; TCRdb keeps only in-frame clonotypes and omits some of them. The repertoire holds about 26,000 clones, with 75% to 85% as singletons. This chain uses TRBV7-7 with TRBJ2-5; perhaps D is TRBD1 or TRBD2 (5 bases each). The sequencing used CD4+ T cells from PBMCs cultured with HCoV-NL63 spike peptides, collected before COVID-19 vaccination. The source of this sequence is a human donor who had a prior SARS-CoV-2 infection. CDR3 in DNA: TGTGCTAGCAGCCCTCGGGCAGGGAGACCAGGAGAGACCCAGTACTTC. This translates into CASSPRAGRPGETQYF. Based on the CDR3 plus reference TRBV7-7 and TRBJ2-5, the full variable domain is GAGVSQSPRYKVTKRGQDVTLRCDPISSHATLYWYQQALGQGPEFLTYFNYEAQPDKSGLPSDRFSAERPEGSISTLTIQRTEQRDSAMYRCASSPRAGRPGETQYFGPGTRLLVL.